Presented here are 11 T cell receptor beta chains from one specimen sequenced in a study of blood T cell repertoires in COVID-19. Method: immunoSEQ multiplex PCR; TCRdb's copy keeps in-frame clones and lacks some. The sample lists tens of thousands of clones, approximately 77% seen once, with roughly 5% in the top ten. Sequenced sample: peripheral blood. The receptors derive from a woman aged 70-85 years with COVID-19, enrolled during active disease.

This clone showed up just a few times. The J gene is TRBJ1-1, the V gene TRBV4-1; 12 nucleotides agree with TRBD1. CDR1 and CDR2 from the germline V gene are MGHRA and YSYEKL. V lost 3 bases, J lost 4 bases, and 0 bases stayed unmatched. This CDR3 contains 14 residues. The CDR3 protein is CASSQGQGATEAFF. For the CDR3, the DNA is TGCGCCAGCAGCCAGGGACAGGGGGCCACTGAAGCTTTCTTT.

CDR3 nucleotide sequence: TGTGCGGCTGAGGGGGACACAGATACGCAGTATTTT. It specifies CAAEGDTDTQYF. The V gene is TRBV15, the J gene TRBJ2-3; D perhaps matches TRBD1 (6 bases). Germline V gene lookup returns CDR1 LNHNV and CDR2 YYDKDF (reference sequence). There are 12 residues in the CDR3.

The chain combines TRBV2 with TRBJ1-2; the match to TRBD1 covers 9 bases. This CDR3 has 13 amino acids. The germline V gene encodes CDR1 SNHLY and CDR2 FYNNEI. V shed 4 bases, J shed 4 bases, and the junction held 1 base outside the gene matches. The CDR3, as DNA: TGTGCCAGCAGTGCGGGACAGGGCTATGGCTACACCTTC. This sequence encodes CASSAGQGYGYTF.

V is TRBV13 and J is TRBJ1-2; 7 bases line up with TRBD1. The CDR3 runs 13 residues. Trimming at V came to 10 bases and at J to 5 bases, leaving 10 bases not matched to a gene. Germline V gene data show CDR1 as PRHDT and CDR2 as FYEKMQ (reference sequence). The chain's CDR3 is CATLGTEIYGYTF. The CDR3 DNA is TGTGCCACACTCGGGACAGAAATATATGGCTACACCTTC.

V is TRBV14 and J is TRBJ1-6, with 7 bases aligning to TRBD1. From germline, CDR1 is SGHDN and CDR2 FVKESK. The CDR3 is 14 residues long. The trim removed 8 bases at V and 3 bases at J, leaving 4 bases unmatched. CDR3 bases: TGTGCCAGCCGCCGGGACAGCTATAATTCACCCCTCCACTTT. Protein sequence: CASRRDSYNSPLHF.

The chain couples TRBV7-6 to TRBJ2-1, with 13 bases fitting TRBD2. This CDR3 contains 16 residues. Per the germline V gene, CDR1 is SGHVS and CDR2 is FNYEAQ. V lost 5 bases and J lost 7; bases outside the gene matches: 8. CDR3 sequence: CASSPPGTSGTNEQFF. The CDR3 region has the DNA TGTGCCAGCAGCCCTCCCGGGACTAGCGGGACGAATGAGCAGTTCTTC. Variable domain in full (rest from reference TRBV7-6 and TRBJ2-1): GAGVSQSPRYKVTKRGQDVALRCDPISGHVSLYWYRQALGQGPEFLTYFNYEAQQDKSGLPNDRFSAERPEGSISTLTIQRTEQRDSAMYRCASSPPGTSGTNEQFFGPGTRLTVL.

This chain links TRBV5-1 with TRBJ1-1; 8 bases fit TRBD1. Germline V gene data show CDR1 as SGHRS and CDR2 as YFSETQ. The CDR3 spans 13 residues. Trimming removed 3 bases from V and 6 bases from J; junction bases left unmatched: 4. The CDR3 sequence: CASSYGTGAEAFF. CDR3 coding DNA: TGCGCCAGCAGCTACGGGACAGGCGCTGAAGCTTTCTTT.

The rearrangement links TRBV19 to TRBJ1-6; the D gene is possibly TRBD1 (5 bases). Trimming pared 3 bases from V and 5 bases from J, leaving 11 bases between. In germline, CDR1 is LNHDA, CDR2 SQIVND (reference sequence). This CDR3 region has 15 residues. In nucleotides, the CDR3 is TGTGCCAGTAGTATCCCAACAGGAAATAATTCACCCCTCCACTTT. The encoded protein is CASSIPTGNNSPLHF.

The chain is built from TRBV5-8 and TRBJ1-2; TRBD1 matches at 11 bases. This CDR3 region has 16 residues. Germline lookup yields CDR1 SGHTS and CDR2 YDEGEE. After removal of 3 bases from V and 7 bases from J, the junction contained 11 bases not matched to a gene. For the CDR3, the DNA is TGTGCCAGCAGCTCTTTGCTTCGGACAGGGGGCTTTGGCTACACCTTC. It translates to CASSSLLRTGGFGYTF. Based on the CDR3 plus reference TRBV5-8 and TRBJ1-2, the full variable domain is EAGVTQSPTHLIKTRGQQATLRCSPISGHTSVYWYQQALGLGLQFLLWYDEGEERNRGNFPPRFSGRQFPNYSSELNVNALELEDSALYLCASSSLLRTGGFGYTFGSGTRLTVV.

This chain connects TRBV4-1 to TRBJ2-5, with no clear D. This CDR3 spans 14 amino acids. Germline lookup yields CDR1 MGHRA and CDR2 YSYEKL. The V gene lost 0 bases and the J gene lost 5 bases, with 10 bases spanning the gap. CDR3 nucleotide sequence: TGCGCCAGCAGCCAAGAGAATAGAAAGGAGACCCAGTACTTC. Translated, it gives CASSQENRKETQYF.

The chain joins TRBV10-3 to TRBJ2-2; 7 bases are shared with TRBD2. Per germline, CDR1 ENHRY and CDR2 SYGVKD. After removal of 4 bases from V and 9 bases from J, the junction contained 11 bases not matched to a gene. The CDR3 loop spans 15 amino acids. CDR3 nucleotides: TGTGCCATCAGTGGCGAGGGGAGGGTACGGAGGGAGCTGTTTTTT. It specifies CAISGEGRVRRELFF.